This T cell receptor beta chain was obtained from a study of T cell repertoires in cytomegalovirus infection. Overall study context: As its CMV epitopes, the study selected recently identified HLA-C-restricted and well-studied HLA-B-restricted targets.

TCRdb ran MiXCR on the reads and lists one entry per CDR3 protein. The table lists some 500,000 distinct CDR3 sequences, roughly a third of them singletons. Study-level results: CMV-specific TCR beta clonotypes restricted by HLA-C dominated the ex vivo response.

CDR1 is MDHEN, CDR2 SYDVKM, per germline. The CDR3 runs to 12 residues. Trimming removed 7 bases at V and 12 bases at J, with 16 bases between. This clonotype was seen a few times. Its antigen is not known. The sequences come from cultured PBMCs, collected from culture after CMV antigen stimulation. The receptor comes from a human donor in good health (CMV status not recorded). Some clones in this sample may be carry-over from other donors' samples. The V call is TRBV28, the J call TRBJ2-1; D not certain. The chain's CDR3 is CASKGPESRQFF. For the CDR3, the DNA is TGTGCCAGCAAAGGGCCGGAGTCAAGGCAGTTCTTC.